This is a list of T cell receptor beta chains from one sample in a study of blood T cell repertoires in COVID-19. The table came from immunoSEQ multiplex PCR; TCRdb's copy has only in-frame clones and leaves some out. The table shows 60,000 or so clones, with approximately 91% occurring only once. The sequencing sample was made of peripheral blood. The receptor source for this set is a woman in her sixties with active COVID-19. Each CDR3 is given with its conserved first and last residue. The order of the fields is V gene, clone size, D gene, J gene, CDR3 DNA, CDR3 protein. The D gene is left open where the match is weak. Rows give clone size only sometimes, using once, few, many, or a class for an expanded clone.

>TRBV11-2|.|.|TRBJ1-1
TGTGCCAGCAGCTTAGGGCGGAACATGAACACTGAAGCTTTCTTT
CASSLGRNMNTEAFF
>TRBV27|.|.|TRBJ1-2
TGTGCCAGCAGTTTTCGGCTTGGCGGTGGCTATGGCTACACCTTC
CASSFRLGGGYGYTF
>TRBV10-3|.|.|TRBJ2-7
TGTGCCATCAGTGAAGCAGGGGCAGACGAGCAGTACTTC
CAISEAGADEQYF
>TRBV5-1|once|TRBD2|TRBJ2-3
TGCGCCAGCAGCTTGGCCTTGCGGGGGAACACAGATACGCAGTATTTT
CASSLALRGNTDTQYF
>TRBV20-1|.|TRBD2|TRBJ2-3
TGCAGTGCTAGTGGCGGGGGGGCCCGGAGCACAGATACGCAGTATTTT
CSASGGGARSTDTQYF
>TRBV28|.|TRBD1|TRBJ1-2
TGTGCCAGCAGTTTGGGGGCAGGGGGCTATGGCTACACCTTC
CASSLGAGGYGYTF
>TRBV19|.|TRBD1|TRBJ2-7
TGTGCCAGTAGTGTACAGGGACAGGAAATCTACGAGCAGTACTTC
CASSVQGQEIYEQYF
>TRBV5-1|.|.|TRBJ2-2
TGCGCCAGCTCTACAGGTTCCCTACTCGGGGAGCTGTTTTTT
CASSTGSLLGELFF
>TRBV27|.|TRBD1|TRBJ1-4
TGTGCCAGCAGTTCGGGACAGCCTAATGAAAAACTGTTTTTT
CASSSGQPNEKLFF
>TRBV27|.|.|TRBJ2-7
TGTGCCAGCAGTTCAAACAGGGTCCCCTACGAGCAGTACTTC
CASSSNRVPYEQYF
>TRBV5-1|once|TRBD2|TRBJ2-3
TGCGCCAGCAGCTTGGATCCTAGCGGGGGGGCCGGAGATACGCAGTATTTT
CASSLDPSGGAGDTQYF
>TRBV5-1|.|TRBD1|TRBJ2-7
TGCGCCAGCAGCTTGAACAGGGGCTACGAGCAGTACTTC
CASSLNRGYEQYF
>TRBV7-8|.|TRBD1|TRBJ2-7
TGTGCCAGCAGCTCCCGCGGGACAGGGTTCTCAATAGAGCAGTACTTC
CASSSRGTGFSIEQYF
>TRBV30|once|TRBD2|TRBJ2-1
TGTGCCTGGAGTGCGTCGGGGGGTGTTAGTGAGCAGTTCTTC
CAWSASGGVSEQFF
>TRBV3-1/TRBV3-2|.|.|TRBJ2-7
TGTGCCAGCAGCCAAGTAGGGGCGACGGCAATCTACGAGCAGTACTTC
CASSQVGATAIYEQYF
>TRBV25-1|.|.|TRBJ1-2
TGTGCCAGCAGTGAATCACACGGGTGGCTCGGCTACACCTTC
CASSESHGWLGYTF
>TRBV6-6|.|TRBD1|TRBJ1-5
TGTGCCAGCAGTGGGACAGGGGTCGGCAATCAGCCCCAGCATTTT
CASSGTGVGNQPQHF
>TRBV19|many|.|TRBJ2-1
TGTGCCAGTAGTATAAGGGGTAGCGGCTCGTTCTTGTTCTTC
CASSIRGSGSFLFF
>TRBV6-5|.|TRBD1|TRBJ1-2
TGTGCCAGCAGTACCGGGACAGGGAGTGGCTACACCTTC
CASSTGTGSGYTF
>TRBV7-3|.|TRBD2|TRBJ2-1
TGTGCCAGCAGCTCAAGCGGGGGGGCGGTTGAGCAGTTCTTC
CASSSSGGAVEQFF
>TRBV5-1|.|TRBD2|TRBJ2-1
TGCGCCAGCAGCTTGAACATAGTGGGGGGGACGTTCTTC
CASSLNIVGGTFF
>TRBV15|.|.|TRBJ2-1
TGTGCCACCAGCAGAGATCGCCTAGGCCCGAATGAGCAGTTCTTC
CATSRDRLGPNEQFF
>TRBV19|.|.|TRBJ2-7
TGTGCCACTTACGAGCAGTACTTC
CATYEQYF
>TRBV19|.|.|TRBJ2-1
TGTGCCAGTGCGGACAGATACAATGAGCAGTTCTTC
CASADRYNEQFF
>TRBV18|once|.|TRBJ1-1
TGTGCCAGCTCACCAGTAGGGGAGAACACTGAAGCTTTCTTT
CASSPVGENTEAFF
>TRBV11-1|.|.|TRBJ2-3
TGTGCCAGCAGCCCGATTGGCCCCCCCACAGATACGCAGTATTTT
CASSPIGPPTDTQYF
>TRBV12-5|.|TRBD2|TRBJ2-5
TGTGCTAGTGGTTTGTCGGGGGGAGAGACCCAGTACTTC
CASGLSGGETQYF
>TRBV5-1|.|.|TRBJ2-2
TGCGCCAGCAGCCCCCAGGGGGGAAACACCGGGGAGCTGTTTTTT
CASSPQGGNTGELFF
>TRBV5-1|once|TRBD1|TRBJ1-1
TGCGCCAGCAGCCCCGCAGGGGGTGGTGCTTTCTTT
CASSPAGGGAFF
>TRBV5-1|once|TRBD1|TRBJ1-2
TGCGCCAGCAGCTTACAGGGGAGCTATGGCTACACCTTC
CASSLQGSYGYTF
>TRBV10-3|.|.|TRBJ1-1
TGTGCCATCAGGGAAAGTGAGGGAACCAACACTGAAGCTTTCTTT
CAIRESEGTNTEAFF
>TRBV5-1|.|.|TRBJ1-4
TGCGCCAGCAGCTTGGGCGGCGATGGAAATGAAAAACTGTTTTTT
CASSLGGDGNEKLFF
>TRBV30|.|TRBD1|TRBJ2-1
TGTGCCTGGAGTGTGGGGACAGAGACTTACAATGAGCAGTTCTTC
CAWSVGTETYNEQFF
>TRBV7-8|once|TRBD2|TRBJ2-5
TGTGCCAGCAGCTTCTTAGCGGGGGGCCCGGAGACCCAGTACTTC
CASSFLAGGPETQYF
>TRBV7-2|.|TRBD2|TRBJ2-7
TGTGCCAGCAGCCGGACTAGCGGGGGGTACGAGCAGTACTTC
CASSRTSGGYEQYF
>TRBV18|.|TRBD1|TRBJ2-7
TGTGCCAGCTCACCAGGAAGGACAGGGGCCACCTACGAGCAGTACTTC
CASSPGRTGATYEQYF
>TRBV15|.|TRBD1|TRBJ2-2
TGTGCCACCAGCAGGGAGGACAGGGCGGCCGGGGAGCTGTTTTTT
CATSREDRAAGELFF
>TRBV19|.|TRBD1|TRBJ1-5
TGTGCCAGTAGTTCGGGACAGGGGGGGATTTATCAGCCCCAGCATTTT
CASSSGQGGIYQPQHF
>TRBV21-1|.|.|TRBJ1-2
TGTGCCAGGGACAGGGCCCATGTTGATGGCTACACCTTC
CARDRAHVDGYTF
>TRBV12-3/TRBV12-4|.|.|TRBJ2-4
TGTGCCAGCAGTCAGCAGGGCGTCTCGATTCAGTACTTC
CASSQQGVSIQYF
>TRBV6-1|.|TRBD1|TRBJ2-5
TGTGCCAGCAGTGCCAGAAGACAGGGGGGCGTACAAGAGACCCAGTACTTC
CASSARRQGGVQETQYF
>TRBV11-3|.|.|TRBJ1-1
TGTGCCAGCAGCCAAACGGGGGTAACTGAAGCTTTCTTT
CASSQTGVTEAFF